A single sample is the source of the 10 T cell receptor beta chains below, sequenced in a study of OX40 agonist ivuxolimab in advanced cancers. Data came from immunoSEQ multiplex PCR; TCRdb stores just in-frame clones and leaves some out. The data hold around 61,000 clones, with approximately 80% observed a single time. This material consisted of CD4+ or CD8+ T cells sorted from blood, taken in a trial of the OX40 agonist ivuxolimab. The receptor set was obtained from an adult with an advanced solid tumor such as melanoma, head and neck, liver or kidney cancer.

This chain uses TRBV2 with TRBJ2-3, with 7 bases aligning to TRBD1. This CDR3 spans 12 amino acids. The germline CDR1 and CDR2 sequences are SNHLY and FYNNEI. V trimming: 10 bases; J trimming: 4 bases; junction bases outside the gene matches: 5. The CDR3 nucleotides are TGTGCCATTTCAGGACAGGCAGATACGCAGTATTTT. Translation gives CAISGQADTQYF.

This clone came up once. The chain combines TRBV6-1 with TRBJ2-7, with D hard to call. CDR3 length: 12 amino acids. The germline V and J ends were trimmed by 4 bases and 3 bases, with 7 bases remaining between them. CDR1 and CDR2 (germline): MNHNS, SASEGT. CDR3 amino acids: CASSGDRYEQYF. CDR3 nucleotide sequence: TGTGCCAGCAGTGGTGACCGCTACGAGCAGTACTTC.

The rearrangement joins TRBV30 to TRBJ1-5; TRBD1 matches at 8 bases. The CDR3 length is 15 residues. In germline, CDR1 is GTSNPN, CDR2 SVGIG (reference sequence). V lost 1 base, J lost 5 bases, and 7 bases stayed unmatched. The CDR3 spells CAWSGNTGGDQPQHF. Written as DNA, the CDR3 is TGTGCCTGGAGTGGCAATACAGGGGGAGATCAGCCCCAGCATTTT.

The chain carries TRBV6-1 and TRBJ1-1; 9 nucleotides agree with TRBD1. CDR1 is MNHNS, CDR2 SASEGT, per germline. This CDR3 has 16 amino acids. V lost 2 bases to trimming and J lost 2 bases; unmatched junction nucleotides: 6. The CDR3 loop is CASSEIWGQGNTEAFF. CDR3 DNA sequence: TGTGCCAGCAGTGAAATATGGGGACAGGGAAACACTGAAGCTTTCTTT.

J is TRBJ2-7 and V is TRBV18; D perhaps matches TRBD2 (6 bases). The CDR3 contains 13 residues. Trimming took 4 bases from V and 3 from J, leaving 10 bases between them. The V gene's germline CDR1 is KGHSH and CDR2 LQKENI. CDR3 protein: CASSRDSNYEQYF. The CDR3 nucleotides read TGTGCCAGCTCACGGGACTCAAACTACGAGCAGTACTTC.

The J gene is TRBJ1-3, the V gene TRBV10-3; the D is unclear. Germline CDR1 is ENHRY and CDR2 is SYGVKD. This CDR3 spans 14 amino acids. Trimming cost V 2 bases and J 3 bases, with 8 bases left between them. For the CDR3, the DNA is TGTGCCATCAGTGAGGCAGGCAGTGGAAACACCATATATTTT. Translated, it gives CAISEAGSGNTIYF.

The chain couples TRBV7-3 to TRBJ2-1; 8 positions agree with TRBD2. V lost 1 base, J lost 8 bases, and 10 bases stayed unmatched. Germline assignment: CDR1 SGHTA and CDR2 FQGTGA. This CDR3 is 16 amino acids long. The CDR3 region is CASSLMRTSMRDEQFF. The CDR3 bases are TGTGCCAGCAGCTTAATGCGGACTAGCATGAGGGATGAGCAGTTCTTC.

V and J are TRBV6-4 and TRBJ1-1; TRBD1 matches at 8 bases. The germline CDR1 and CDR2 sequences are MRHNA and SNTAGT. J was trimmed by 5 bases and V by 5 bases; bases with no gene match: 4. CDR3 length equals 13 residues. The CDR3, as DNA: TGTGCCAGCAGTAAACGGACAGGGACTGAAGCTTTCTTT. Protein: CASSKRTGTEAFF.

The chain employs TRBV6-5 and TRBJ1-2; TRBD1 might be the D (6 bases). This CDR3 region has 16 residues. Trimming cost V 0 bases and J 4 bases, with 15 bases left between them. Germline CDR1 reads MNHEY; CDR2 reads SVGAGI. The DNA for the CDR3 is TGTGCCAGCAGTTACTCGGCCAGGGGACATGGCTATGGCTACACCTTC. It codes for CASSYSARGHGYGYTF.

The chain is built from TRBV18 and TRBJ1-2; 7 nucleotides match TRBD1. J was trimmed by 4 bases and V by 0 bases; bases with no gene match: 5. This CDR3 comprises 15 residues. Per the germline V gene, CDR1 is KGHSH and CDR2 is LQKENI. The CDR3 loop is CASSPPVNRGYGYTF. The DNA for the CDR3 is TGTGCCAGCTCACCACCGGTTAACAGGGGCTATGGCTACACCTTC.